This T cell receptor beta chain was documented in a study of beta chain features in type 1 diabetes. Findings and caveats of the study: All four CD4+ subsets from Type 1 diabetes patients carried moderately but significantly shorter TCRB CDR3s.

A word on this clone: Its matching antigen is unknown.

Expressed TCRB transcripts were sequenced after all isolated RNA was converted to cDNA. Measured with immunoSEQ multiplex PCR; TCRdb has only the in-frame clones, and not every one. Among a few hundred thousand clones listed, 25% to 30% were seen once. The ends were cut back, 3 bases at V and 3 bases at J, with 14 bases in the middle. Germline CDR1 reads GTSNPN; CDR2 reads SVGIG (reference sequence). The CDR3 length is 14 residues. The rearrangement uses TRBV30 and TRBJ1-1, with TRBD1 as a possible D gene (6 bases). This TCR derives from a man aged 25 to 40 in good health. Specimen: central memory CD4+ T cells from blood. The CDR3 region is CAWRPKTGHTEAFF. The CDR3 region has the DNA TGTGCCTGGAGGCCAAAGACAGGACACACTGAAGCTTTCTTT.